This is a list of T cell receptor beta chains from one sample in a study of blood T cell repertoires in COVID-19. Only in-frame clones appear in the TCRdb table, and some are missing; sequencing was by immunoSEQ multiplex PCR. The data contain nearly 200,000 clones, about 85% of them singletons. Source material: peripheral blood. All receptors come from a man in his fifties or sixties with COVID-19, enrolled during active disease. Each CDR3 is given with its conserved first and last residue. A D gene is named only where the DNA matches it firmly. Expanded clones get a size class; other rows say once, few or many, or leave the size out.

CDR3 DNA: TGTGCCAGCAGCTTACGGGGGATCCAAGAGACCCAGTACTTC; CDR3 protein: CASSLRGIQETQYF; V gene: TRBV11-3; J gene: TRBJ2-5; D gene: .; clone size: .
CDR3 DNA: TGTGCCAGCAGTGAGAACAGGGCGACCACCGGGGAGCTGTTTTTT; CDR3 protein: CASSENRATTGELFF; V gene: TRBV6-1; J gene: TRBJ2-2; D gene: .; clone size: .
CDR3 DNA: TGCGCCAGCAGCTTGACGGACTCAGCCAATCAGCCCCAGCATTTT; CDR3 protein: CASSLTDSANQPQHF; V gene: TRBV5-1; J gene: TRBJ1-5; D gene: .; clone size: .
CDR3 DNA: TGCAGTGCTTACCGCAGGGACGAGCAGTACTTC; CDR3 protein: CSAYRRDEQYF; V gene: TRBV20-1; J gene: TRBJ2-7; D gene: .; clone size: .
CDR3 DNA: TGTGCCAGCAGTCCTGGGGAGGACCGCCTAGGGAAAAACATTCAGTACTTC; CDR3 protein: CASSPGEDRLGKNIQYF; V gene: TRBV27; J gene: TRBJ2-4; D gene: .; clone size: .
CDR3 DNA: TGTGCCAGCAGTTTAAGCGCGGGGGCGACCTACGAGCAGTACTTC; CDR3 protein: CASSLSAGATYEQYF; V gene: TRBV28; J gene: TRBJ2-7; D gene: .; clone size: .
CDR3 DNA: TGTGCCAGCAGCCCTCGGACAGGGGGCACAGATACGCAGTATTTT; CDR3 protein: CASSPRTGGTDTQYF; V gene: TRBV7-9; J gene: TRBJ2-3; D gene: TRBD1; clone size: .
CDR3 DNA: TGTGCCAGCAGTGAGAGTAATGAAAAACTGTTTTTT; CDR3 protein: CASSESNEKLFF; V gene: TRBV6-6; J gene: TRBJ1-4; D gene: .; clone size: .
CDR3 DNA: TGTGCCAGCATGGACTGGAGTCAAGAGACCCAGTACTTC; CDR3 protein: CASMDWSQETQYF; V gene: TRBV2; J gene: TRBJ2-5; D gene: .; clone size: .
CDR3 DNA: TGTGCCAGCAGGGGGACAGGGAACACCGGGGAGCTGTTTTTT; CDR3 protein: CASRGTGNTGELFF; V gene: TRBV4-2; J gene: TRBJ2-2; D gene: TRBD1; clone size: .
CDR3 DNA: TGTGCCAGCAGCGATTACAGCAGGGTCACTGAAGCTTTCTTT; CDR3 protein: CASSDYSRVTEAFF; V gene: TRBV3-1/TRBV3-2; J gene: TRBJ1-1; D gene: .; clone size: few
CDR3 DNA: TGTGCCTGGAGGACCGGGTGGAACACTGAAGCTTTCTTT; CDR3 protein: CAWRTGWNTEAFF; V gene: TRBV30; J gene: TRBJ1-1; D gene: .; clone size: .
CDR3 DNA: TGTGCCTGGAGTGGAGGGGGGGAGGGCTACACCTTC; CDR3 protein: CAWSGGGEGYTF; V gene: TRBV30; J gene: TRBJ1-2; D gene: .; clone size: .
CDR3 DNA: TGTGCCAGCAGCTCCCTGAGACAGGGAGAGCGGGAGACCCAGTACTTC; CDR3 protein: CASSSLRQGERETQYF; V gene: TRBV5-6; J gene: TRBJ2-5; D gene: TRBD1; clone size: .
CDR3 DNA: TGTGCCAGCCGTCTAGCGGGAGGCAAAAACATTCAGTACTTC; CDR3 protein: CASRLAGGKNIQYF; V gene: TRBV6-5; J gene: TRBJ2-4; D gene: TRBD2; clone size: .
CDR3 DNA: TGTGCCAGCAGCTATCTAGGGTCGGGGGAGACTGAAGCTTTCTTT; CDR3 protein: CASSYLGSGETEAFF; V gene: TRBV7-9; J gene: TRBJ1-1; D gene: .; clone size: .
CDR3 DNA: TGCGCCAGCAGCTTGGGGGCTAGCGGAGGGTACGAGCAGTACTTC; CDR3 protein: CASSLGASGGYEQYF; V gene: TRBV5-1; J gene: TRBJ2-7; D gene: TRBD2; clone size: .
CDR3 DNA: TGTGCCAGCAGTTTCGGGACAGCGAATTCACCCCTCCACTTT; CDR3 protein: CASSFGTANSPLHF; V gene: TRBV27; J gene: TRBJ1-6; D gene: TRBD1; clone size: .
CDR3 DNA: TGCGCCAGCAGCTTGAGCACTAGCGGGTTTTACAATGAGCAGTTCTTC; CDR3 protein: CASSLSTSGFYNEQFF; V gene: TRBV5-1; J gene: TRBJ2-1; D gene: TRBD2; clone size: .
CDR3 DNA: TGTGCCAGTAGCATCGCAGGGGAGACAGATACGCAGTATTTT; CDR3 protein: CASSIAGETDTQYF; V gene: TRBV19; J gene: TRBJ2-3; D gene: .; clone size: .
CDR3 DNA: TGTGCCAGCAGCTTAGGGCGACAGAGCTATGGCTACACCTTC; CDR3 protein: CASSLGRQSYGYTF; V gene: TRBV7-9; J gene: TRBJ1-2; D gene: .; clone size: .
CDR3 DNA: TGTGCCAGCAGCTGGGCTAGCGGGAGGGAAGAGACCCAGTACTTC; CDR3 protein: CASSWASGREETQYF; V gene: TRBV7-2; J gene: TRBJ2-5; D gene: TRBD2; clone size: .
CDR3 DNA: TGCAGTGCTAGGGGCAGGGGGCGAGCTTTCTTT; CDR3 protein: CSARGRGRAFF; V gene: TRBV20-1; J gene: TRBJ1-1; D gene: TRBD1; clone size: .
CDR3 DNA: TGTGCCAGCAGACCCAGCGGGAGGAAACAAGAGACCCAGTACTTC; CDR3 protein: CASRPSGRKQETQYF; V gene: TRBV5-4; J gene: TRBJ2-5; D gene: TRBD2; clone size: .
CDR3 DNA: TGTGCCAGCAGCGTAGAAGGACTAGCGGGATACAATGAGCAGTTCTTC; CDR3 protein: CASSVEGLAGYNEQFF; V gene: TRBV9; J gene: TRBJ2-1; D gene: TRBD2; clone size: .
CDR3 DNA: TGTGCCAGCAGCCAAGTAAAGTTAGCGGAAGACAATGAGCAGTTCTTC; CDR3 protein: CASSQVKLAEDNEQFF; V gene: TRBV4-2; J gene: TRBJ2-1; D gene: .; clone size: .
CDR3 DNA: TGCGCCAGCAGCCCCACAGGGACCACTGAAGCTTTCTTT; CDR3 protein: CASSPTGTTEAFF; V gene: TRBV4-1; J gene: TRBJ1-1; D gene: .; clone size: .
CDR3 DNA: TGTGCCTGGAGTTACGGTTTTGGGTCAGGCGGCTACACCTTC; CDR3 protein: CAWSYGFGSGGYTF; V gene: TRBV30; J gene: TRBJ1-2; D gene: .; clone size: .
CDR3 DNA: TGTGCCAGCAGTTTCAGTAGCGGGACCGCGAACACCGGGGAGCTGTTTTTT; CDR3 protein: CASSFSSGTANTGELFF; V gene: TRBV27; J gene: TRBJ2-2; D gene: TRBD2; clone size: .
CDR3 DNA: TGTGCCAGCAGCCAACTCTACAGGGGAAGGTCGGGAGAGCAGTACTTC; CDR3 protein: CASSQLYRGRSGEQYF; V gene: TRBV3-1/TRBV3-2; J gene: TRBJ2-7; D gene: TRBD1; clone size: once
CDR3 DNA: TGTGCCAGTAATAAGGACAGGAACTATGGCTACACCTTC; CDR3 protein: CASNKDRNYGYTF; V gene: TRBV19; J gene: TRBJ1-2; D gene: TRBD1; clone size: .
CDR3 DNA: TGTGCCAGTAGTGCAGACTCTGGAAACACCATATATTTT; CDR3 protein: CASSADSGNTIYF; V gene: TRBV19; J gene: TRBJ1-3; D gene: .; clone size: .
CDR3 DNA: TGTGCCAGCAGCCTACTTGGACTAGCGGGCGGCAATGAGCAGTTCTTC; CDR3 protein: CASSLLGLAGGNEQFF; V gene: TRBV2; J gene: TRBJ2-1; D gene: TRBD2; clone size: .
CDR3 DNA: TGCAGCGTTGAATCCGGCTCTGGAAACACCATATATTTT; CDR3 protein: CSVESGSGNTIYF; V gene: TRBV29-1; J gene: TRBJ1-3; D gene: .; clone size: .
CDR3 DNA: TGTGCCAGCAACCTCCCAGGGGGCTTGGTAGATGGCTACACCTTC; CDR3 protein: CASNLPGGLVDGYTF; V gene: TRBV4-2; J gene: TRBJ1-2; D gene: TRBD1; clone size: .
CDR3 DNA: TGCGCCAGCAGTGAAAGTGGGGGGGACCACGAGCAGTACTTC; CDR3 protein: CASSESGGDHEQYF; V gene: TRBV10-1; J gene: TRBJ2-7; D gene: TRBD2; clone size: .
CDR3 DNA: TGTGCCAGTAGTATGCAAGGCGGTGACTATCAGCCCCAGCATTTT; CDR3 protein: CASSMQGGDYQPQHF; V gene: TRBV19; J gene: TRBJ1-5; D gene: .; clone size: .
CDR3 DNA: TGTGCCTGGGGGGGCGCGTTCAATTCACCCCTCCACTTT; CDR3 protein: CAWGGAFNSPLHF; V gene: TRBV30; J gene: TRBJ1-6; D gene: .; clone size: .
CDR3 DNA: TGCAGCGTTGATGACAGGGGGTTAACAGATACGCAGTATTTT; CDR3 protein: CSVDDRGLTDTQYF; V gene: TRBV29-1; J gene: TRBJ2-3; D gene: TRBD1; clone size: .
CDR3 DNA: TGTGCCAGCAGCCATCGACAGGCGAGGTGGGGGAATACGCAGTATTTT; CDR3 protein: CASSHRQARWGNTQYF; V gene: TRBV7-2; J gene: TRBJ2-3; D gene: .; clone size: .
CDR3 DNA: TGTGCCAGCACCCGGGGGGGGGCCAACGTCCTGACTTTC; CDR3 protein: CASTRGGANVLTF; V gene: TRBV12-3/TRBV12-4; J gene: TRBJ2-6; D gene: .; clone size: .
CDR3 DNA: TGTGCCAGCAGCCAGTTTCAGGGGACCGGGGAGCTGTTTTTT; CDR3 protein: CASSQFQGTGELFF; V gene: TRBV3-1/TRBV3-2; J gene: TRBJ2-2; D gene: .; clone size: .
CDR3 DNA: TGCAGTGCTAGACCCCTGTCTGAGCAGTTCTTC; CDR3 protein: CSARPLSEQFF; V gene: TRBV20-1; J gene: TRBJ2-1; D gene: .; clone size: .
CDR3 DNA: TGTGCCAGTAGTTCTTCTAGCGGGTTAAGAAATACGCAGTATTTT; CDR3 protein: CASSSSSGLRNTQYF; V gene: TRBV19; J gene: TRBJ2-3; D gene: TRBD2; clone size: .
CDR3 DNA: TGTGCCAGCAGTGAATTTGTCCCTAACCAAGAGACCCAGTACTTC; CDR3 protein: CASSEFVPNQETQYF; V gene: TRBV25-1; J gene: TRBJ2-5; D gene: .; clone size: .
CDR3 DNA: TGTGCCAGCAAACAGGGTTACGAGCAGTACTTC; CDR3 protein: CASKQGYEQYF; V gene: TRBV27; J gene: TRBJ2-7; D gene: .; clone size: .
CDR3 DNA: TGTGCCAGCAGCGTAGCTCTCCTAGCGGGAGGGCCCGTTGAGCAGTTCTTC; CDR3 protein: CASSVALLAGGPVEQFF; V gene: TRBV9; J gene: TRBJ2-1; D gene: TRBD2; clone size: .
CDR3 DNA: TGTGCCAGCAGTCGGGAGGGGGCCGGCTATGGCTACACCTTC; CDR3 protein: CASSREGAGYGYTF; V gene: TRBV6-2/TRBV6-3; J gene: TRBJ1-2; D gene: TRBD1; clone size: .
CDR3 DNA: TGCGCCAGCAGCTCCGACAATAGAGGCTACACCTTC; CDR3 protein: CASSSDNRGYTF; V gene: TRBV5-1; J gene: TRBJ1-2; D gene: .; clone size: .
CDR3 DNA: TGTGCCAGCAGTGAACCTGGCAAAAACACTGAAGCTTTCTTT; CDR3 protein: CASSEPGKNTEAFF; V gene: TRBV25-1; J gene: TRBJ1-1; D gene: .; clone size: .